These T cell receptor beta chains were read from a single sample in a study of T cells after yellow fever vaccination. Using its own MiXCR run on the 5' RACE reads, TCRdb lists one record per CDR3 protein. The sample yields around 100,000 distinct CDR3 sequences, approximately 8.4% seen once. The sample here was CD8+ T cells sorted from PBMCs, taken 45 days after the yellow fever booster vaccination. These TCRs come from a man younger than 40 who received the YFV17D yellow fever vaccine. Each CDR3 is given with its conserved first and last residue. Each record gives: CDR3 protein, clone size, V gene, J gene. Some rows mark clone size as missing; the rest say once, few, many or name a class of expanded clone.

CSVVLDTQYF	many	TRBV29-1	TRBJ2-3
CSASGQGIFHEQYF	many	TRBV20-1	TRBJ2-7
CSSHGGYNEQFF	many	TRBV20-1	TRBJ2-1
CASSQAAGRQETQYF	few	TRBV4-3	TRBJ2-5
CASTSPGREAFF	many	TRBV7-6	TRBJ1-1
CASSDLVEQGASYEQYF	.	TRBV2	TRBJ2-7
CASSLLALTDTQYF	many	TRBV7-2	TRBJ2-3
CAATRPLYTTDTQYF	few	TRBV28	TRBJ2-3
CASSGREDATDTQYF	.	TRBV5-4	TRBJ2-3
CASSLSGQQNTGELFF	.	TRBV7-8	TRBJ2-2
CASSLGLLPSGRNNEQFF	many	TRBV12-3/TRBV12-4	TRBJ2-1
CASTQLGSRNTEAFF	few	TRBV19	TRBJ1-1
CATSSYYTEAFF	many	TRBV15	TRBJ1-1
CSAYGLVGNEQFF	many	TRBV20-1	TRBJ2-1
CASSQEPTTTSTDTQYF	many	TRBV4-3	TRBJ2-3
CASSEAQGTGELFF	many	TRBV6-4	TRBJ2-2
CASSSFGGDPYEQYF	few	TRBV7-8	TRBJ2-7
CASSFGVLGYNEQFF	.	TRBV19	TRBJ2-1
CASSPGAGTGELFF	few	TRBV11-2	TRBJ2-2
CASSSQDRENEQFF	many	TRBV9	TRBJ2-1
CASSLANYQVHEQYF	many	TRBV5-1	TRBJ2-7